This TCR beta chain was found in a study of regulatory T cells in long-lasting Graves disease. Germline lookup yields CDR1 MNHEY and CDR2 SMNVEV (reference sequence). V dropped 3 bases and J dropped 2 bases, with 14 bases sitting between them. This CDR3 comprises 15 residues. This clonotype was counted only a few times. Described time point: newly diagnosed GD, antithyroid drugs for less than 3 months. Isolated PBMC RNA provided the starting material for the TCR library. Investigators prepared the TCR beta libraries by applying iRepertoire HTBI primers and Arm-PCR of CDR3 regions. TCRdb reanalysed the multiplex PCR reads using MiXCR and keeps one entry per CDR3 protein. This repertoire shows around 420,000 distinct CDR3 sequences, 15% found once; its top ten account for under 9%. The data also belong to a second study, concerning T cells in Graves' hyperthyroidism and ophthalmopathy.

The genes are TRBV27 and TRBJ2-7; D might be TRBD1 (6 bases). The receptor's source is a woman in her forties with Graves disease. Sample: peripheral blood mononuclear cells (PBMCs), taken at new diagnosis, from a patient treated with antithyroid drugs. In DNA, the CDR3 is TGTGCCAGCAGTTTCCTGGACAGCGCACCCTACGAGCAGTACTTC. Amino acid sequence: CASSFLDSAPYEQYF.